This record concerns one TCR beta chain sequence. The ends lost 6 bases at V and 5 bases at J; junction bases unmatched: 14. Germline CDR1 MDHEN, CDR2 SYDVKM. The CDR3 has 16 amino acids. This record belongs to a study of blood T cell repertoires in COVID-19. Overall study: Samples of COVID-19 (acute and convalescent) were obtained from the United States, Italy and Spain.

The method was immunoSEQ multiplex PCR; TCRdb's version includes in-frame clones alone and lacks a portion of them. The repertoire holds some 200,000 clones, with about 80% as singletons. This TCR came from a man aged 35 to 55 who had recovered from COVID-19. The chain combines TRBV28 with TRBJ2-7, with 9 nucleotides matching TRBD1. The specimen sequenced was PBMCs or T cells enriched from blood (not recorded which). CDR3 protein: CASSSPGQGIGDEQYF. The CDR3 DNA sequence: TGTGCCAGCAGCTCGCCGGGACAGGGTATTGGAGACGAGCAGTACTTC. The variable domain in full, with the rest retrieved from reference TRBV28 and TRBJ2-7, is DVKVTQSSRYLVKRTGEKVFLECVQDMDHENMFWYRQDPGLGLRLIYFSYDVKMKEKGDIPEGYSVSREKKERFSLILESASTNQTSMYLCASSSPGQGIGDEQYFGPGTRLTVT.